This entry lists 5 T cell receptor beta chains sequenced from one sample in a study of blood T cell repertoires in COVID-19. The table came from immunoSEQ multiplex PCR; TCRdb's copy has only in-frame clones and leaves some out. The sample lists roughly 300,000 clones, about nine tenths occurring once. Sequencing input: PBMCs or T cells enriched from blood (not recorded which). All receptors come from a woman in her late teens or twenties who had recovered from COVID-19.

The chain carries TRBV12-3 or TRBV12-4 and TRBJ2-7, with 9 positions matching TRBD2. Trimming took 7 bases from V and 6 from J; bases not matched to a gene: 7. CDR3 length: 13 residues. The DNA for the CDR3 is TGTGCCAGCACCCGCGGGGGGGGTCTCGAGCAGTACTTC. Protein: CASTRGGGLEQYF.

The chain links TRBV11-2 to TRBJ2-5, with 7 positions matching TRBD2. The CDR3 extends over 15 amino acids. Germline V lookup: CDR1 SGHAT, CDR2 FQNNGV. V trimming: 0 bases; J trimming: 1 base; junction bases outside the gene matches: 2. CDR3 sequence reads: CASSLDWTSQETQYF. The CDR3, as DNA: TGTGCCAGCAGCTTAGATTGGACTAGCCAAGAGACCCAGTACTTC.

The chain recombines TRBV11-3 with TRBJ2-2, with 9 nucleotides matching TRBD2. Per the germline V gene, CDR1 is SGHNT and CDR2 is YENEEA. Trimming removed 5 bases from V and 4 bases from J; junction bases left unmatched: 11. The CDR3 loop spans 17 amino acids. DNA of the CDR3: TGTGCCAGCAGCCGCTGGGGTGCTAGCGGGACCACCGGGGAGCTGTTTTTT. It translates to CASSRWGASGTTGELFF.

The genes are TRBV6-5 and TRBJ1-5; TRBD1 aligns across 9 bases. Germline CDR1 and CDR2: MNHEY and SVGAGI. The CDR3 loop spans 15 amino acids. V gave up 5 bases and J gave up 1 base; unmatched junction bases: 3. DNA of the CDR3: TGTGCCAGCAGTCTACAGGGGGCCAGCAATCAGCCCCAGCATTTT. It is translated as CASSLQGASNQPQHF.

V is TRBV21-1 and J is TRBJ2-1; TRBD1 was called by the table and not checked on the DNA. TRBV21-1 corresponds to a pseudogene. The CDR3 has 18 amino acids. CDR3 amino acids: CASSKGNKSLGANNEQFF. CDR3 bases: TGTGCCAGCAGCAAAGGAAATAAGTCTTTGGGGGCCAACAATGAGCAGTTCTTC.